This TCR beta chain was sequenced for a study of blood T cell repertoires in COVID-19. Germline values: CDR1 MDHEN, CDR2 SYDVKM. This CDR3 comprises 13 residues. Trimming at V came to 5 bases and at J to 6 bases, leaving 7 bases not matched to a gene. This table comes from immunoSEQ multiplex PCR, and its TCRdb copy is limited to in-frame clones, with some not included. The profile shows 220,000 or so clones, less than 85% of them singletons. The source is a woman aged 65 to 85 with acute or convalescent COVID-19. V and J are TRBV28 and TRBJ2-7; TRBD1 aligns across 7 bases. The sample taken for sequencing was peripheral blood. CDR3 nucleotide sequence: TGTGCCAGCAGTCCTGGACAGGTAATCGAGCAGTACTTC. This translates into CASSPGQVIEQYF. Based on the CDR3 plus reference TRBV28 and TRBJ2-7, the full variable domain is DVKVTQSSRYLVKRTGEKVFLECVQDMDHENMFWYRQDPGLGLRLIYFSYDVKMKEKGDIPEGYSVSREKKERFSLILESASTNQTSMYLCASSPGQVIEQYFGPGTRLTVT.